These 19 T cell receptor beta chains were sequenced from one sample in a study of Ad26.COV2.S vaccination and SARS-CoV-2 variants. TCRdb's table, derived via immunoSEQ multiplex PCR, lists solely in-frame clones and lacks some. The sample yields over 300,000 clones, about 80% seen once. Treatment here: around 19 received Ad26.COV2.S at low or high dose, single or two shots; roughly five received placebo; per-sample allocation not given. Sampling took place 63 days after the first vaccine or placebo injection. This specimen was peripheral blood, taken in a trial of Ad26.COV2.S vaccine versus placebo. Receptors originate from a person between 18 and 65 years old who received the Ad26.COV2.S COVID-19 vaccine or a placebo.

This chain joins TRBV7-2 and TRBJ1-3; D is unclear. The CDR3 consists of 14 residues. Germline V lookup: CDR1 SGHTA, CDR2 FQGNSA. Trimming took off 1 base at V and 1 base at J, with 5 bases between the two ends. The CDR3 here is CASSLEQSGNTIYF. The CDR3 region has the DNA TGTGCCAGCAGCTTAGAACAGTCTGGAAACACCATATATTTT. Drawing the rest from reference TRBV7-2 and TRBJ1-3, the complete variable domain is GAGVSQSPSNKVTEKGKDVELRCDPISGHTALYWYRQSLGQGLEFLIYFQGNSAPDKSGLPSDRFSAERTGGSVSTLTIQRTQQEDSAVYLCASSLEQSGNTIYFGEGSWLTVV.

The V and J genes are TRBV7-2 and TRBJ2-6; 10 bases line up with TRBD1. CDR3 size: 19 residues. Germline loops: CDR1 SGHTA, CDR2 FQGNSA. The V segment lost 5 bases and the J segment 0 bases; nucleotides outside the gene matches: 10. The CDR3, as DNA: TGTGCCAGCAGCAGCCGACAGGGGGCGGGCCCCTCTGGGGCCAACGTCCTGACTTTC. It codes for CASSSRQGAGPSGANVLTF.

V gene TRBV7-9 combines with J gene TRBJ2-3; D gene ambiguous. V lost 5 bases and J lost 0, with 9 bases in between. The CDR3 has 14 amino acids. Germline CDR1 and CDR2: SEHNR and FQNEAQ (reference sequence). The CDR3 nucleotides read TGTGCCAGCAGCCCTAGGTTAAGCACAGATACGCAGTATTTT. Its translation: CASSPRLSTDTQYF.

The chain couples TRBV13 to TRBJ1-2; D uncertain. Germline V gives CDR1 PRHDT, CDR2 FYEKMQ (reference sequence). The CDR3 has 10 amino acids. V shed 10 bases and J shed 7 bases, with 10 bases lying between them. CDR3 sequence reads: CAIPRAGYTF. CDR3 in DNA: TGTGCCATCCCACGGGCTGGCTACACCTTC.

This chain joins TRBV5-4 and TRBJ2-5, with TRBD1 as a possible D gene (6 bases). The germline CDR1 and CDR2 sequences are SGHNT and YYREEE (reference sequence). V lost 1 base and J lost 5, with 12 bases in between. The CDR3 is 14 residues long. The CDR3 protein is CASSLNHREETQYF. DNA of the CDR3: TGTGCCAGCAGCTTGAATCACAGGGAGGAGACCCAGTACTTC.

The gene calls are TRBV19 and TRBJ2-1, with D unresolved. Germline-derived CDR1 and CDR2 are LNHDA and SQIVND (reference sequence). The V end lost 1 base, the J end lost 5 bases, and 15 bases lay between the germline ends. The length of the CDR3 is 16 residues. The CDR3 nucleotides read TGTGCCAGTAGTATAGTCCCCCCGGCACTCCACAATGAGCAGTTCTTC. Translated: CASSIVPPALHNEQFF. The full variable domain, with the rest looked up from reference TRBV19 and TRBJ2-1, is DGGITQSPKYLFRKEGQNVTLSCEQNLNHDAMYWYRQDPGQGLRLIYYSQIVNDFQKGDIAEGYSVSREKKESFPLTVTSAQKNPTAFYLCASSIVPPALHNEQFFGPGTRLTVL.

This chain links TRBV29-1 with TRBJ1-5; 7 bases match TRBD1. Germline V gene lookup returns CDR1 SQVTM and CDR2 ANQGSEA. V lost 6 bases and J lost 4; bases outside the gene matches: 3. There are 12 residues in the CDR3. This chain's CDR3 is CSVGTANQPQHF. The CDR3 region has the DNA TGCAGCGTGGGGACAGCAAATCAGCCCCAGCATTTT.

The CDR3 DNA reads as TGTGCCAGTAGGGGGACAGCTAGCACAGATACGCAGTATTTT. Translating it yields CASRGTASTDTQYF. The chain uses TRBV19 and TRBJ2-3; 7 nucleotides line up with TRBD1. With 6 bases clipped from V and 0 bases from J, the junction kept 3 bases outside the gene matches. Germline loops: CDR1 LNHDA, CDR2 SQIVND (reference sequence). The CDR3 runs to 14 residues.

The chain carries TRBV18 and TRBJ2-1, with TRBD2 as a possible D gene (5 bases). The V end was cut by 2 bases, the J end by 8 bases, with 19 bases between. This CDR3 contains 16 residues. Germline assignment: CDR1 KGHSH and CDR2 LQKENI. This CDR3 is CASSPSLFGGMDEQFF. The CDR3, as DNA: TGTGCCAGCTCACCATCGCTTTTCGGAGGAATGGATGAGCAGTTCTTC.

The gene calls are TRBV19 and TRBJ1-5; D possibly corresponds to TRBD1 (5 bases). Germline CDR1 and CDR2: LNHDA and SQIVND (reference sequence). Trimming stripped 3 bases from V and 4 bases from J, with 13 bases between. The CDR3 covers 15 residues. CDR3 loop: CASSIEGPLNQPQHF. The CDR3 region has the DNA TGTGCCAGTAGTATTGAGGGGCCCCTTAATCAGCCCCAGCATTTT. The variable domain in full, with the rest retrieved from reference TRBV19 and TRBJ1-5, is DGGITQSPKYLFRKEGQNVTLSCEQNLNHDAMYWYRQDPGQGLRLIYYSQIVNDFQKGDIAEGYSVSREKKESFPLTVTSAQKNPTAFYLCASSIEGPLNQPQHFGDGTRLSIL.

The chain joins TRBV4-3 to TRBJ1-2, with TRBD1 as a possible D gene (6 bases). Trimming removed 0 bases at V and 0 bases at J, with 14 bases between. The CDR3 length is 17 residues. Germline CDR1 is LGHNA and CDR2 is YSLEER. The DNA of the CDR3 is TGCGCCAGCAGCCAAGATAGGGGGGGCAGGCCTAACTATGGCTACACCTTC. The encoded protein is CASSQDRGGRPNYGYTF.

This clone showed up just a few times. The rearrangement uses TRBV5-5 and TRBJ2-5; TRBD2 matches 9 bases. Germline CDR1 SGHKS, CDR2 YYEKEE (reference sequence). This CDR3 region has 16 residues. Unmatched junction bases numbered 5, after V lost 0 bases and J lost 2 bases. The DNA of the CDR3 is TGTGCCAGCAGCTTGGTGACTAGCGGAGGACAAGAGACCCAGTACTTC. Protein: CASSLVTSGGQETQYF.

The V and J genes are TRBV4-3 and TRBJ2-7; a possible D gene is TRBD1 (6 bases). V lost 4 bases and J lost 4, with 23 bases in between. Germline lookup yields CDR1 LGHNA and CDR2 YSLEER. The CDR3 loop spans 17 amino acids. Here the CDR3 DNA reads TGCGCCAGCAGCCGGCTAGCAGGGGACGAGAGGGGGTACGAGCAGTACTTC. Translating gives CASSRLAGDERGYEQYF.

The table lists this clone with a few counts. This chain uses TRBV9 with TRBJ1-5; no clear D gene. The germline V gene has CDR1 SGDLS and CDR2 YYNGEE. V lost 0 bases, J lost 1 base, and 5 bases lay in between. The CDR3 spans 14 residues. The CDR3, as DNA: TGTGCCAGCAGCGTAGATGTCAGCAATCAGCCCCAGCATTTT. It specifies CASSVDVSNQPQHF.

This clone was seen at least ten times. The V and J genes are TRBV6-4 and TRBJ2-2; no clear D gene. Germline V lookup: CDR1 MRHNA, CDR2 SNTAGT. The CDR3 contains 15 residues. The V end lost 7 bases, the J end lost 3 bases, and 15 bases lay between the germline ends. The CDR3, as DNA: TGTGCCAGCATGGAGACGGGCGGTCACACCGGGGAGCTGTTTTTT. This codes for CASMETGGHTGELFF.

The V gene is TRBV12-5, the J gene TRBJ1-6, with D hard to call. V lost 5 bases and J lost 5, with 10 bases in between. The CDR3 is 14 residues long. CDR1 is LGHNT and CDR2 is FRNRAP in the germline V gene. The CDR3, as DNA: TGTGCTAGTGGTCCTGGACTGGATAATTCACCCCTCCACTTT. It codes for CASGPGLDNSPLHF.

The chain recombines TRBV7-9 with TRBJ2-3; 9 bases align to TRBD2. The CDR3 is made up of 17 amino acids. The ends lost 1 base at V and 2 bases at J; junction bases unmatched: 7. Germline V CDR1 and CDR2: SEHNR, FQNEAQ (reference sequence). CDR3 sequence: CASSLGISGGHTDTQYF. CDR3 coding DNA: TGTGCCAGCAGCTTAGGGATTAGCGGGGGTCACACAGATACGCAGTATTTT. The variable domain in full, completed from reference TRBV7-9 and TRBJ2-3, reads DTGVSQNPRHKITKRGQNVTFRCDPISEHNRLYWYRQTLGQGPEFLTYFQNEAQLEKSRLLSDRFSAERPKGSFSTLEIQRTEQGDSAMYLCASSLGISGGHTDTQYFGPGTRLTVL.

This clone was counted once. Other DNA sequences in this sample translate to the same CDR3. J is TRBJ2-1 and V is TRBV20-1; no clear D gene. The CDR3 is 11 amino acids. Germline CDR1 is DFQATT and CDR2 is SNEGSKA (reference sequence). With 5 bases removed from V and 4 bases from J, the gap between germline ends came to 6 bases. DNA of the CDR3: TGCAGTGCTCCCCAATACAATGAGCAGTTCTTC. The encoded protein is CSAPQYNEQFF.

This chain joins TRBV18 and TRBJ1-4; no clear D. The CDR3 consists of 13 residues. V was pared by 5 bases and J by 10 bases, with 14 bases between. CDR1 and CDR2 from the germline V gene are KGHSH and LQKENI. CDR3 sequence reads: CASSERPEGKLFF. The DNA for the CDR3 is TGTGCCAGCTCAGAGAGGCCGGAGGGAAAACTGTTTTTT.